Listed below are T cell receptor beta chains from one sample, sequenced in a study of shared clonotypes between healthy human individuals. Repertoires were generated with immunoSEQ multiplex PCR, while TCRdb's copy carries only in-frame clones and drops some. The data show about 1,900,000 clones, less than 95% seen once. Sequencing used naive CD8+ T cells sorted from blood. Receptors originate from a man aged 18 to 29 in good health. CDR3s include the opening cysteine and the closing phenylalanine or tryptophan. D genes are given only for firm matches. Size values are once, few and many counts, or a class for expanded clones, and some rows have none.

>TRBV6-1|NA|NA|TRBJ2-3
CASSELARTPDTQYF
TGTGCCAGCAGTGAGCTAGCGAGGACTCCAGATACGCAGTATTTT
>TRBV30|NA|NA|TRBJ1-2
CAWSSGAEGYTF
TGTGCCTGGAGTTCCGGCGCCGAGGGCTACACCTTC
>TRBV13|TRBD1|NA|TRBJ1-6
CASSLGTGLSYNSPLHF
TGTGCCAGCAGCTTGGGGACAGGGCTCTCCTATAATTCACCCCTCCACTTT
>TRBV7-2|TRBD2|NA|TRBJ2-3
CASSLVGLAGVDTQYF
TGTGCCAGCAGCCTAGTGGGACTAGCGGGGGTTGATACGCAGTATTTT
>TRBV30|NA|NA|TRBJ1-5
CAWSVGVSSNQPQHF
TGTGCCTGGAGTGTCGGGGTATCGTCGAATCAGCCCCAGCATTTT
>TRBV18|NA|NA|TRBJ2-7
CASSTGTPKDYEQYF
TGTGCCAGCTCAACCGGGACACCCAAAGACTACGAGCAGTACTTC
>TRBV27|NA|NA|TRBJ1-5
CASSLYGVGQPQHF
TGTGCCAGCAGTTTATATGGGGTGGGTCAGCCCCAGCATTTT
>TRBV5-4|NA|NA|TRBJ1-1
CASSRGSNTEAFF
TGTGCCAGCAGCCGGGGCTCGAACACTGAAGCTTTCTTT
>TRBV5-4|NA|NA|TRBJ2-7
CASSLTGGYEQYF
TGTGCCAGCAGCTTGACTGGAGGCTACGAGCAGTACTTC
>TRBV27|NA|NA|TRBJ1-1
CASSFAGENTEAFF
TGTGCCAGCAGTTTTGCGGGGGAGAACACTGAAGCTTTCTTT
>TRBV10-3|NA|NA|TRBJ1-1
CAIRDRTNTEAFF
TGTGCCATCAGAGACAGGACCAACACTGAAGCTTTCTTT
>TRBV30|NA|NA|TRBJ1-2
CAWSVLVAAGYTF
TGTGCCTGGAGTGTACTCGTAGCTGCTGGCTACACCTTC
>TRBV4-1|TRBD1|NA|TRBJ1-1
CASSQGGQEDWEAFF
TGCGCCAGCAGCCAAGGGGGACAGGAAGACTGGGAAGCTTTCTTT
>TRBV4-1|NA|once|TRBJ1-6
CASSQGHSLNSPLHF
TGCGCCAGCAGCCAAGGGCACAGTTTAAATTCACCCCTCCACTTT
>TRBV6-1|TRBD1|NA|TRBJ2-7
CASSEAGTGDEQYF
TGTGCCAGCAGTGAAGCCGGGACAGGGGACGAGCAGTACTTC
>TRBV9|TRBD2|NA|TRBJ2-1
CASSLESGGVSNEQFF
TGTGCCAGCAGCCTCGAAAGCGGGGGGGTTAGCAATGAGCAGTTCTTC
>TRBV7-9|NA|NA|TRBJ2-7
CASSNLDFDRQAHYEQYF
TGTGCCAGCAGCAACCTCGACTTTGACAGGCAGGCCCACTACGAGCAGTACTTC
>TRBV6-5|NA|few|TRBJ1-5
CASSYRDGQPQHF
TGTGCCAGCAGTTACAGGGACGGGCAGCCCCAGCATTTT
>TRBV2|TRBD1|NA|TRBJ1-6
CASSETGYNSPLHF
TGTGCCAGCAGCGAGACAGGGTACAATTCACCCCTCCACTTT
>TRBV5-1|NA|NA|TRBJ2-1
CASSLEQGIVYNEQFF
TGCGCCAGCAGCTTGGAGCAGGGAATCGTCTACAATGAGCAGTTCTTC
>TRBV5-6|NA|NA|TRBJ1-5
CASSPSIGDQPQHF
TGTGCCAGCAGCCCGTCGATTGGGGATCAGCCCCAGCATTTT
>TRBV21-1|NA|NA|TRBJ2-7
CASSKPSGNGEQYF
TGTGCCAGCAGCAAACCAAGCGGGAACGGAGAGCAGTACTTC
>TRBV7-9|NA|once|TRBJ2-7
CASSSIQGAGYEQYF
TGTGCCAGCAGCTCAATACAGGGTGCTGGGTACGAGCAGTACTTC
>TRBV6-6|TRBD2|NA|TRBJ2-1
CASSFLAGVDNEQFF
TGTGCCAGCAGTTTTCTAGCGGGAGTCGACAATGAGCAGTTCTTC
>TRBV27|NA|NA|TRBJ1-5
CASRLTDPDQPQHF
TGTGCCAGCAGATTGACAGATCCGGATCAGCCCCAGCATTTT
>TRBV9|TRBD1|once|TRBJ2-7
CASSVEAGQGAYEQYF
TGTGCCAGCAGCGTAGAAGCGGGACAGGGGGCATACGAGCAGTACTTC
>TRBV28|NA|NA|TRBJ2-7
CASSLWAGSSGEQYF
TGTGCCAGCAGTTTATGGGCAGGGTCCTCTGGCGAGCAGTACTTC
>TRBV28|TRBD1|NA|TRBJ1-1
CASSLVQGADTEAFF
TGTGCCAGCAGTTTGGTCCAGGGGGCGGACACTGAAGCTTTCTTT
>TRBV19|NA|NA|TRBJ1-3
CASSGVGPSSGNTIYF
TGTGCCAGTAGTGGGGTGGGTCCGAGCTCTGGAAACACCATATATTTT
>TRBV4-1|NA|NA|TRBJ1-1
CASSPRVSGATEAFF
TGCGCCAGCAGCCCCCGGGTCTCGGGGGCCACTGAAGCTTTCTTT
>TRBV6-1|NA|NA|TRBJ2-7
CASRDGEQYF
TGTGCCAGCAGAGATGGGGAGCAGTACTTC
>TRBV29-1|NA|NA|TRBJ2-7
CSVEGSQGSYEQYF
TGCAGCGTTGAAGGCTCACAGGGATCCTACGAGCAGTACTTC
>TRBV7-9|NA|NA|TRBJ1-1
CASSFISPGAEAFF
TGTGCCAGCAGCTTTATCTCCCCTGGGGCGGAAGCTTTCTTT
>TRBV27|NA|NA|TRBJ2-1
CATSGAWNEQFF
TGTGCCACCTCGGGGGCCTGGAATGAGCAGTTCTTC
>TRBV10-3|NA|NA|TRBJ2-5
CATLDSLQETQYF
TGTGCCACCCTGGACAGCCTCCAAGAGACCCAGTACTTC
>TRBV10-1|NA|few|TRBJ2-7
CASSDTPGYEQYF
TGCGCCAGCAGTGATACCCCAGGGTACGAGCAGTACTTC
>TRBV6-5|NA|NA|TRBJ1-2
CASSYTQGKRYGYTF
TGTGCCAGCAGTTACACGCAGGGGAAGCGATATGGCTACACCTTC
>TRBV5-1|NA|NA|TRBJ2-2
CASSFTEYTGELFF
TGCGCCAGCAGCTTTACAGAATACACCGGGGAGCTGTTTTTT
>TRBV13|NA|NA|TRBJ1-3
CASSLEGDSGNTIYF
TGTGCCAGCAGCTTAGAAGGGGACTCTGGAAACACCATATATTTT
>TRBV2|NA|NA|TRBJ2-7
CASKGPEDYEQYF
TGTGCCAGCAAAGGTCCGGAGGACTACGAGCAGTACTTC
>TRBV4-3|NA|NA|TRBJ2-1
CASSQDRGYNEQFF
TGCGCCAGCAGCCAAGATCGGGGGTACAATGAGCAGTTCTTC
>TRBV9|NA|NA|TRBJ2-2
CASSVPRGPRPANTGELFF
TGTGCCAGCAGCGTACCACGGGGGCCTAGACCGGCGAACACCGGGGAGCTGTTTTTT
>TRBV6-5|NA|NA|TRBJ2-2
CASSYSQGFGELFF
TGTGCCAGCAGTTACTCTCAAGGGTTCGGGGAGCTGTTTTTT
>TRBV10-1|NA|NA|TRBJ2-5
CASSELKGDQETQYF
TGCGCCAGCAGTGAGCTGAAGGGGGACCAAGAGACCCAGTACTTC
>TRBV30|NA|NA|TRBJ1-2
CAWSESHDFYGYTF
TGTGCCTGGAGTGAGTCCCACGACTTCTATGGCTACACCTTC
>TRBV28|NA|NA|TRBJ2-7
CASLARASSYEQYF
TGTGCCAGCCTAGCTCGGGCCAGCTCCTACGAGCAGTACTTC
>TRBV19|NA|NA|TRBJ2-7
CASRDRGETYEQYF
TGTGCCAGTAGAGATCGGGGCGAAACCTACGAGCAGTACTTC
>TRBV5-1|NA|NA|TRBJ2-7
CASSLIAKNEQYF
TGCGCCAGCAGCTTGATAGCGAAGAACGAGCAGTACTTC
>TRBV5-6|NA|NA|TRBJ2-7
CASSLGGSDEQYF
TGTGCCAGCAGCTTGGGGGGGTCGGACGAGCAGTACTTC
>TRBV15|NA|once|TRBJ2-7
CATSRDRLTGSSYEQYF
TGTGCCACCAGCAGAGATCGCCTTACAGGGAGCTCCTACGAGCAGTACTTC
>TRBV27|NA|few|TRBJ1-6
CASSPGGYAPLHF
TGTGCCAGCAGCCCTGGAGGGTATGCACCCCTCCACTTT
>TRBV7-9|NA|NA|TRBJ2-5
CASSLFGAQETQYF
TGTGCCAGCAGCTTATTTGGCGCTCAAGAGACCCAGTACTTC
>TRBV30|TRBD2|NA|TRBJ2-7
CAWSGPTSAYEQYF
TGTGCCTGGAGCGGACCGACTAGCGCCTACGAGCAGTACTTC
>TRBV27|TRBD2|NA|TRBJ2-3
CASSLSAGGSTDTQYF
TGTGCCAGCAGTTTATCGGCGGGAGGTAGCACAGATACGCAGTATTTT
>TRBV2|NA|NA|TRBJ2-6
CASMAGSSGANVLTF
TGTGCCAGCATGGCTGGTAGCTCTGGGGCCAACGTCCTGACTTTC
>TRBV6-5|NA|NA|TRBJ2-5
CATKGTGTAQETQYF
TGTGCCACAAAAGGGACGGGGACGGCCCAAGAGACCCAGTACTTC
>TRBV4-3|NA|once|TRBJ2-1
CASSQTDSTYNEQFF
TGCGCCAGCAGCCAAACGGACAGCACATACAATGAGCAGTTCTTC